Listed below are T cell receptor beta chains from one sample, sequenced in a study of cytomegalovirus exposure and HLA in healthy donors. Profiling relied on immunoSEQ multiplex PCR, and the TCRdb table lists in-frame clones only, not all of them. Seen here are some 110,000 clones, about 81% observed once, and the top ten hold around 0.99%. The specimen was PBMCs. The origin of the receptors is a woman under 40 in good health and CMV-seronegative. CDR3s include the opening cysteine and the closing phenylalanine or tryptophan. Each record gives: J gene, D gene, V gene, clone size, CDR3 protein, CDR3 DNA. D genes are given only for firm matches. The size entry is marked missing in some rows and otherwise reads once, few, many or a size class.

j_call: TRBJ2-4; d_call: -; v_call: TRBV5-1; clone_size: few; cdr3_aa: CASSWGRGGQNIQYF; cdr3_nt: TGCGCCAGCAGCTGGGGAAGGGGGGGGCAGAACATTCAGTACTTC
j_call: TRBJ2-7; d_call: TRBD1; v_call: TRBV15; clone_size: -; cdr3_aa: CATSREQGADEQYF; cdr3_nt: TGTGCCACCAGCAGAGAACAGGGGGCAGACGAGCAGTACTTC
j_call: TRBJ1-5; d_call: TRBD1; v_call: TRBV4-2; clone_size: -; cdr3_aa: CASSQGQGALPQHF; cdr3_nt: TGTGCCAGCAGCCAAGGACAGGGGGCTCTGCCCCAGCATTTT
j_call: TRBJ2-7; d_call: -; v_call: TRBV12-5; clone_size: -; cdr3_aa: CASGLGRGADPSSYEQYF; cdr3_nt: TGTGCTAGTGGTTTGGGCCGGGGGGCCGACCCGAGCTCCTACGAGCAGTACTTC
j_call: TRBJ2-1; d_call: -; v_call: TRBV5-1; clone_size: -; cdr3_aa: CASSSYTAGINEQFF; cdr3_nt: TGCGCCAGCAGCTCTTACACGGCCGGGATCAATGAGCAGTTCTTC
j_call: TRBJ1-2; d_call: -; v_call: TRBV6-1; clone_size: few; cdr3_aa: CASSGPRLGYGYTF; cdr3_nt: TGTGCCAGCAGTGGGCCCAGGCTGGGCTATGGCTACACCTTC
j_call: TRBJ2-2; d_call: TRBD1; v_call: TRBV7-8; clone_size: -; cdr3_aa: CASSSRDRLTNTGELFF; cdr3_nt: TGTGCCAGCAGCAGCCGGGACAGGTTAACGAACACCGGGGAGCTGTTTTTT
j_call: TRBJ2-2; d_call: TRBD1; v_call: TRBV7-6; clone_size: few; cdr3_aa: CASSRQGAGTGELFF; cdr3_nt: TGTGCCAGCAGCCGACAGGGGGCGGGCACCGGGGAGCTGTTTTTT
j_call: TRBJ2-7; d_call: TRBD2; v_call: TRBV4-2; clone_size: few; cdr3_aa: CASSQDSWLGLGAYEQYF; cdr3_nt: TGTGCCAGCAGCCAAGATAGTTGGTTAGGACTAGGGGCCTACGAGCAGTACTTC
j_call: TRBJ2-1; d_call: TRBD1; v_call: TRBV9; clone_size: -; cdr3_aa: CASSAAGGQGVNEQFF; cdr3_nt: TGTGCCAGCAGCGCCGCCGGGGGACAGGGGGTCAATGAGCAGTTCTTC
j_call: TRBJ2-1; d_call: -; v_call: TRBV5-4; clone_size: few; cdr3_aa: CASRLGGDEQFF; cdr3_nt: TGTGCCAGCAGGTTAGGGGGAGATGAGCAGTTCTTC
j_call: TRBJ1-5; d_call: -; v_call: TRBV7-8; clone_size: -; cdr3_aa: CASSLASLHGNQPQHF; cdr3_nt: TGTGCCAGCAGCTTAGCGAGTCTGCACGGCAATCAGCCCCAGCATTTT
j_call: TRBJ2-3; d_call: TRBD2; v_call: TRBV7-3; clone_size: -; cdr3_aa: CASSFSGGNTDTQYF; cdr3_nt: TGTGCCAGCAGCTTCAGCGGGGGTAACACAGATACGCAGTATTTT
j_call: TRBJ1-5; d_call: -; v_call: TRBV5-1; clone_size: -; cdr3_aa: CASSLGQGPNQPQHF; cdr3_nt: TGCGCCAGCAGCTTGGGGCAGGGGCCCAATCAGCCCCAGCATTTT
j_call: TRBJ1-2; d_call: TRBD1; v_call: TRBV2; clone_size: few; cdr3_aa: CASRDRAYGYTF; cdr3_nt: TGTGCCAGCAGGGACAGGGCCTATGGCTACACCTTC
j_call: TRBJ1-4; d_call: -; v_call: TRBV4-1; clone_size: -; cdr3_aa: CASSPRAGSEKLFF; cdr3_nt: TGCGCCAGCAGCCCTCGGGCGGGCAGTGAAAAACTGTTTTTT
j_call: TRBJ2-1; d_call: -; v_call: TRBV7-2; clone_size: -; cdr3_aa: CASNPTGTYNEQFF; cdr3_nt: TGTGCCAGCAACCCTACAGGGACCTACAATGAGCAGTTCTTC
j_call: TRBJ1-1; d_call: -; v_call: TRBV30; clone_size: -; cdr3_aa: CASGWTEAFF; cdr3_nt: TGTGCCTCCGGGTGGACTGAAGCTTTCTTT
j_call: TRBJ1-1; d_call: TRBD1; v_call: TRBV27; clone_size: -; cdr3_aa: CASSSKAAGTAVTEAFF; cdr3_nt: TGTGCCAGCAGTTCGAAAGCCGCCGGGACAGCCGTCACTGAAGCTTTCTTT
j_call: TRBJ1-6; d_call: TRBD1; v_call: TRBV7-7; clone_size: -; cdr3_aa: CASSLGTGGSPLHF; cdr3_nt: TGTGCTAGCAGCTTAGGGACAGGGGGTTCACCCCTCCACTTT
j_call: TRBJ2-7; d_call: TRBD1; v_call: TRBV2; clone_size: -; cdr3_aa: CASSYRTGGYEQYF; cdr3_nt: TGTGCCAGCAGTTACCGGACAGGAGGCTACGAGCAGTACTTC
j_call: TRBJ1-2; d_call: -; v_call: TRBV15; clone_size: -; cdr3_aa: CATSRGNPGGYTF; cdr3_nt: TGTGCCACCAGCAGAGGGAATCCGGGGGGCTACACCTTC
j_call: TRBJ2-1; d_call: -; v_call: TRBV25-1; clone_size: -; cdr3_aa: CASSAQGDFYNEQFF; cdr3_nt: TGTGCCAGCAGTGCACAGGGAGATTTTTACAATGAGCAGTTCTTC
j_call: TRBJ1-2; d_call: -; v_call: TRBV7-9; clone_size: -; cdr3_aa: CASSLAGAKIFGYTF; cdr3_nt: TGTGCCAGCAGCTTAGCGGGGGCGAAAATCTTCGGCTACACCTTC
j_call: TRBJ2-7; d_call: TRBD1; v_call: TRBV27; clone_size: -; cdr3_aa: CASSFGTDTYEQYF; cdr3_nt: TGTGCCAGCAGTTTCGGGACAGACACCTACGAGCAGTACTTC
j_call: TRBJ1-1; d_call: -; v_call: TRBV15; clone_size: -; cdr3_aa: CATSRDQHMREGAFF; cdr3_nt: TGTGCCACCAGCAGAGATCAACACATGAGAGAGGGAGCTTTCTTT
j_call: TRBJ2-4; d_call: TRBD2; v_call: TRBV23-1; clone_size: -; cdr3_aa: CASSQSRLADAIAKNIQYF; cdr3_nt: TGCGCCAGCAGTCAATCCCGACTAGCGGATGCTATAGCCAAAAACATTCAGTACTTC
j_call: TRBJ2-1; d_call: -; v_call: TRBV5-1; clone_size: -; cdr3_aa: CASSFLGANNEQFF; cdr3_nt: TGCGCCAGCAGCTTCTTGGGGGCGAACAATGAGCAGTTCTTC